The clone carrying this T cell receptor beta chain was seen a few times. Its matching antigen is unknown. TCRdb passed the 5' RACE reads through MiXCR, listing each CDR3 protein once. In the table there are 270,000 or so distinct CDR3 sequences, roughly 18% of which are singletons. Germline CDR1 and CDR2: SEHNR and FQNEAQ (reference sequence). The CDR3 has 14 residues. The junction had 7 bases not matched to a gene; V was cut back by 6 bases and J by 3 bases. This record belongs to a study of T-cell memory formation after mild COVID-19. Study results and limitations: Among clones contracting day 15 to 85, CD4/CD8 was balanced, whereas later expanders leaned CD4+.

The J gene is TRBJ1-1, the V gene TRBV7-9; 7 positions agree with TRBD1. The sequencing input was PBMCs or a T cell subset sorted from them (not recorded which). The receptor's source is a man aged 18 to 29 who had mild COVID-19 (a few samples of this study predate the infection). Cell type and time point are not known. CDR3 in amino acids: CASSRGTAYTEAFF. CDR3 coding DNA: TGTGCCAGCAGTCGAGGGACAGCATACACTGAAGCTTTCTTT.